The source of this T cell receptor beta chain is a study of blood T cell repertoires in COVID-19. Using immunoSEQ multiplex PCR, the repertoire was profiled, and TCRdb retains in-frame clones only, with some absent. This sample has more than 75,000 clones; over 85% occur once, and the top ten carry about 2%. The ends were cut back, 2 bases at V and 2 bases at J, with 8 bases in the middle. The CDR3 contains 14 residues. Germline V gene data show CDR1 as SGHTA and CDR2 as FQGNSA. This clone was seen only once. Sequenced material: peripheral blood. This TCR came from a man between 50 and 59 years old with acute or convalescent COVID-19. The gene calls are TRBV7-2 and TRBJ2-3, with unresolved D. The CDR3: CASSLQAPTDTQYF. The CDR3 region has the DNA TGTGCCAGCAGCTTACAGGCCCCCACAGATACGCAGTATTTT.